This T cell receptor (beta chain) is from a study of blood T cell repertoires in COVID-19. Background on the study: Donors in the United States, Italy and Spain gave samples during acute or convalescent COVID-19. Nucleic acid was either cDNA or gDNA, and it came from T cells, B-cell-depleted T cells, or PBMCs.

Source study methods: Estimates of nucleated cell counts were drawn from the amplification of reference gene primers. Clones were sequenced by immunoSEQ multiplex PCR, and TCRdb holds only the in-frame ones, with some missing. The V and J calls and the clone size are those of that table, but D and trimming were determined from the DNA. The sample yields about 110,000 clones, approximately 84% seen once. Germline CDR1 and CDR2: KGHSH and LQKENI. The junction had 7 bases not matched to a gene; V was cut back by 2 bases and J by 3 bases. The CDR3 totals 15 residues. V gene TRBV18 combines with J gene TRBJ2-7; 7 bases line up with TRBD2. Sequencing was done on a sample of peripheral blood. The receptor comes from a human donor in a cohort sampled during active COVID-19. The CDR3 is CASSPSMGLRYEQYF. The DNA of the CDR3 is TGTGCCAGCTCACCATCTATGGGACTACGCTACGAGCAGTACTTC.